Listed below are T cell receptor beta chains from one sample, sequenced in a study of CD8 T cells in ankylosing spondylitis. TCRdb called the 5' RACE reads again in MiXCR, with one record for every CDR3 protein. The sample lists just over 300,000 distinct CDR3 sequences; 20% to 25% were seen once. Input material: blood, either unsorted or a sorted T cell fraction (not recorded which). Source of these receptors: a female donor with ankylosing spondylitis or in good health (not recorded which). CDR3s include the opening cysteine and the closing phenylalanine or tryptophan. A D gene is named only where the DNA matches it firmly. Clone size is given for some rows only: seen once, a few or many times, or a class if the clone is expanded.

j_call | clone_size | d_call | v_call | cdr3_nt | cdr3_aa
TRBJ2-5 | - | - | TRBV19 | TGTGCCACCTCAGGCCACGGAAAAGGGGGGACCCAGTACTTC | CATSGHGKGGTQYF
TRBJ2-2 | - | - | TRBV12-3/TRBV12-4 | TGTGCCAGCAGGAGAGACTTGAAAACCGGGGAGCTGTTTTTT | CASRRDLKTGELFF
TRBJ2-6 | - | - | TRBV5-1 | TGCGCCAGCGGCCCGGAGGGGGTATCTGGGGCCAACGTCCTGACTTTC | CASGPEGVSGANVLTF
TRBJ1-6 | few | - | TRBV20-1 | TGCAGTGCTACCCCGAACCTTAATTCACCCCTCCACTTT | CSATPNLNSPLHF
TRBJ2-7 | few | - | TRBV20-1 | TGCAGTGCTCACCTTCGGCAGCGCAGCTCCTACGAGCAGTACTTC | CSAHLRQRSSYEQYF
TRBJ2-7 | - | - | TRBV20-1 | TGCAGTGCCCGTCTTACGTGGGCAGGAAGGTACGAGCAGTACTTC | CSARLTWAGRYEQYF
TRBJ1-2 | - | - | TRBV4-3 | TGCGCCAGCAGCCCCCGACACATAAACTATGGCTACACCTTC | CASSPRHINYGYTF
TRBJ2-7 | once | - | TRBV5-6 | TGTGCCAGCAGTTCGGGGCAACTTCCCCCCTACGAGCAGTACTTC | CASSSGQLPPYEQYF
TRBJ2-7 | - | TRBD2 | TRBV7-2 | TGTGCCAGCAGCCCTAGCGGGTTAACCTACGAGCAGTACTTC | CASSPSGLTYEQYF
TRBJ1-1 | - | - | TRBV7-7 | TGTGCTAGCAGAATCTGGACCCCCGAGGGTTTCTTT | CASRIWTPEGFF
TRBJ2-1 | many | - | TRBV29-1 | TGCAGCGTTGATTCTTCGGGCACTAACATCTTC | CSVDSSGTNIF
TRBJ2-1 | few | TRBD2 | TRBV7-3 | TGTGCCAGCAGCTTAAGAGGGGTAGCGGGACAAATTCCCTACAATGAGCAGTTCTTC | CASSLRGVAGQIPYNEQFF
TRBJ1-1 | - | - | TRBV7-2 | TGTGCCAGCAGCTTAGTCCGCACTGAAGCTTTCTTT | CASSLVRTEAFF
TRBJ2-2 | few | TRBD2 | TRBV6-1 | TGTGCCAGCAGTGAAGCAGTCGGCGGGAGTTACACCGGGGAGCTGTTTTTT | CASSEAVGGSYTGELFF
TRBJ2-3 | - | - | TRBV9 | TGTGCCAGCAGCGTACACAGGGCCCCCACAGATACGCAGTATTTT | CASSVHRAPTDTQYF
TRBJ2-3 | - | - | TRBV25-1 | TGTGCCAGCAGCCCAGGGGTGTTGACAGATACGCAGTATTTT | CASSPGVLTDTQYF
TRBJ2-7 | many | - | TRBV7-6 | TGTGCCAGCAGCCTAAGGTTAACCTACGAGCAGTACTTC | CASSLRLTYEQYF
TRBJ2-7 | - | - | TRBV27 | TGTGCCAGCGTGGGGGTAACCCCCTACGAGCAGTACTTC | CASVGVTPYEQYF